Listed below are T cell receptor beta chains from one sample, sequenced in a study of OX40 agonist ivuxolimab in advanced cancers. TCRdb's table, derived via immunoSEQ multiplex PCR, lists solely in-frame clones and lacks some. The table shows over 55,000 clones, with approximately 81% occurring only once. The sequences come from CD4+ or CD8+ T cells sorted from blood, collected in a trial of the OX40 agonist ivuxolimab. These receptors came from an adult with an advanced solid tumor such as melanoma, head and neck, liver or kidney cancer. Each CDR3 is given with its conserved first and last residue. Clone size is not always given. Where it is, it says once, few, many or a class for expanded clones.

v_call	clone_size	j_call	cdr3_aa
TRBV5-1	-	TRBJ1-1	CASSLWGRANTEAFF
TRBV18	-	TRBJ2-3	CASSQPGQPPADTQYF
TRBV5-1	-	TRBJ1-2	CASSTDGFYGYTF
TRBV9	-	TRBJ2-1	CASSFQPLNSEQFF
TRBV30	-	TRBJ1-1	CAWSVWGGSMNTEAFF
TRBV7-9	-	TRBJ2-5	CASSLDGGVTQYF
TRBV14	-	TRBJ2-5	CASSQEGTGRWGETQYF
TRBV7-7	-	TRBJ2-5	CASSLGAGREETQYF
TRBV10-3	-	TRBJ1-5	CAISEAKGRVQPQHF
TRBV2	-	TRBJ2-3	CASIEREATDTQYF
TRBV7-2	once	TRBJ2-3	CASSLVRLAGTDTQYF
TRBV11-2	-	TRBJ2-2	CASSFTSGGELFF
TRBV18	-	TRBJ2-7	CASSRGTSGRRVEQYF
TRBV5-4	-	TRBJ2-3	CASSEGLAGIDTQYF
TRBV27	-	TRBJ2-3	CASSQDRGDTQYF
TRBV5-4	-	TRBJ2-2	CASSSSAGGPGTGELFF
TRBV11-3	-	TRBJ2-1	CASSPGTSGNSYNEQFF
TRBV25-1	-	TRBJ1-2	CASSVAGNYGYTF
TRBV5-6	-	TRBJ2-5	CASSLGTGGGFQETQYF